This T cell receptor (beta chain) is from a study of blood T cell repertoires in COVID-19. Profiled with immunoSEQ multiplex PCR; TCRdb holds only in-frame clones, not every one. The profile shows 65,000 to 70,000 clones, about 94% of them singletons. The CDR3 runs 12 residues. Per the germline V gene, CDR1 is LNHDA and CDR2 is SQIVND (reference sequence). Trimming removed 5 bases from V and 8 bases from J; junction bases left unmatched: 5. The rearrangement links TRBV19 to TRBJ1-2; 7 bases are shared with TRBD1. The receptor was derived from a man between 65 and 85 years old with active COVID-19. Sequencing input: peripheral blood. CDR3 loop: CASSPTRGGYTF. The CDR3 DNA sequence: TGTGCCAGTAGTCCCACCAGGGGGGGCTACACCTTC.